The clone carrying this T cell receptor beta chain was observed a single time. The sample comes from a study of technical replicates of blood from a few donors. Sequencing used immunoSEQ multiplex PCR; TCRdb keeps in-frame clones, though not all of them. The repertoire consists of approximately 76,000 clones, with 91% occurring once and the leading ten covering 0.25%. The CDR3 runs 15 residues. The germline V gene encodes CDR1 MNHEY and CDR2 SVGAGI. Trimming shortened V by 2 bases and J by 6 bases, and 17 bases separated the two germline ends. The source of this sequence is a human donor in good health. The chain recombines TRBV6-5 with TRBJ2-7; D possibly corresponds to TRBD1 (5 bases). Sequences were obtained from T cells isolated from PBMCs. CDR3 protein: CASSYTGQGIREQYF. CDR3 DNA sequence: TGTGCCAGCAGTTACACCGGGCAGGGCATCCGCGAGCAGTACTTC.